Shown below are 15 T cell receptor beta chains from a single sample sequenced in a study of T cell responses to AZD1222 COVID-19 vaccine. Libraries were prepared by immunoSEQ multiplex PCR; TCRdb keeps only in-frame clonotypes and omits some of them. This table has roughly 110,000 clones, about 90% appearing once. Sequences were derived from peripheral blood, sampled 28 days after the second AZD1222 dose. Receptors were obtained from an adult who received the AZD1222 COVID-19 vaccine.

This chain links TRBV28 with TRBJ1-2, with TRBD1 matching 9 bases. V shed 8 bases, J shed 1 base, and the junction held 8 bases outside the gene matches. The germline V gene encodes CDR1 MDHEN and CDR2 SYDVKM. This CDR3 has 15 amino acids. CDR3 DNA: TGTGCCAGCCGTGAGGGGACAGGGTTTAACTATGGCTACACCTTC. It codes for CASREGTGFNYGYTF.

This clone was counted between two and nine times. The genes are TRBV5-8 and TRBJ1-5; a possible D gene is TRBD1 (5 bases). Germline lookup yields CDR1 SGHTS and CDR2 YDEGEE. Trimming pared 4 bases from V and 9 bases from J, leaving 17 bases between. This CDR3 contains 14 residues. The CDR3 DNA reads as TGTGCCAGCAGCGACCCGGGGCCCCGGGGGCCCCAGCATTTT. Amino acids: CASSDPGPRGPQHF.

The chain joins TRBV7-8 to TRBJ1-1, with D maybe TRBD1 (6 bases). The V end was cut by 6 bases, the J end by 1 base, with 15 bases between. Looked up from germline, CDR1 is SGHVS and CDR2 is FQNEAQ. The length of the CDR3 is 15 residues. The DNA for the CDR3 is TGTGCCAGCAGACCCTGGACAGCGGCGAACACTGAAGCTTTCTTT. It translates to CASRPWTAANTEAFF.

This rearrangement joins TRBV5-6 to TRBJ2-7; D is unclear. Trimming took 0 bases from V and 2 from J, leaving 9 bases between them. Germline lookup yields CDR1 SGHDT and CDR2 YYEEEE. This CDR3 region has 14 residues. The CDR3 region has the DNA TGTGCCAGCAGCTTGGGGCAGGCTGCCTACGAGCAGTACTTC. Encoded protein: CASSLGQAAYEQYF. Full variable domain (rest looked up from reference TRBV5-6 and TRBJ2-7): DAGVTQSPTHLIKTRGQQVTLRCSPKSGHDTVSWYQQALGQGPQFIFQYYEEEERQRGNFPDRFSGHQFPNYSSELNVNALLLGDSALYLCASSLGQAAYEQYFGPGTRLTVT.

The chain combines TRBV5-1 with TRBJ2-5; the D is unclear. The CDR3 is 13 amino acids. In germline, CDR1 is SGHRS, CDR2 YFSETQ. The ends were cut back, 0 bases at V and 4 bases at J, with 7 bases in the middle. The CDR3 here is CASSLGAGETQYF. The CDR3, as DNA: TGCGCCAGCAGCTTGGGAGCCGGAGAGACCCAGTACTTC.

V and J are TRBV7-9 and TRBJ2-2; no definite D call. The CDR3 is 13 amino acids. With 7 bases removed from V and 5 bases from J, the gap between germline ends came to 11 bases. Germline values: CDR1 SEHNR, CDR2 FQNEAQ (reference sequence). The CDR3 reads CASTPDLTGELFF. The CDR3 DNA reads TGTGCCAGCACCCCGGACCTTACCGGGGAGCTGTTTTTT.

V and J are TRBV29-1 and TRBJ1-2; 9 positions match TRBD1. This CDR3 region has 11 residues. The ends lost 8 bases at V and 8 bases at J; junction bases unmatched: 6. Germline V gene data show CDR1 as SQVTM and CDR2 as ANQGSEA. CDR3 bases: TGCAGCCTATGGACAGGGGTCGGCTACACCTTC. Translated: CSLWTGVGYTF. The whole variable domain, filled in from reference TRBV29-1 and TRBJ1-2, reads SAVISQKPSRDICQRGTSLTIQCQVDSQVTMMFWYRQQPGQSLTLIATANQGSEATYESGFVIDKFPISRPNLTFSTLTVSNMSPEDSSIYLCSLWTGVGYTFGSGTRLTVV.

The chain joins TRBV10-2 to TRBJ1-3; perhaps TRBD1 as D (6 bases). Germline V gene sequence: CDR1 WSHSY, CDR2 SAAADI. Trimming took off 2 bases at V and 0 bases at J, with 8 bases between the two ends. This CDR3 region has 15 residues. For the CDR3, the DNA is TGCGCCAGCAGTGAGCAGGGGAGCTCTGGAAACACCATATATTTT. It encodes CASSEQGSSGNTIYF.

The J gene is TRBJ2-1, the V gene TRBV7-7; tentatively, D is TRBD2 (5 bases). From germline, CDR1 is SSHAT and CDR2 FNYEAQ (reference sequence). Trimming left V 5 bases short and J 10 bases short, with 15 bases between. The CDR3 covers 13 residues. This CDR3 reads CASSPHPVAEQFF. CDR3 DNA: TGTGCCAGCAGCCCCCACCCGGTAGCGGAGCAGTTCTTC. Supplemented by reference TRBV7-7 and TRBJ2-1, the full variable domain reads GAGVSQSPRYKVTKRGQDVTLRCDPISSHATLYWYQQALGQGPEFLTYFNYEAQPDKSGLPSDRFSAERPEGSISTLTIQRTEQRDSAMYRCASSPHPVAEQFFGPGTRLTVL.

This chain links TRBV30 with TRBJ1-6; possible D gene TRBD1, 6 bases. This CDR3 region has 17 residues. Trimming cost V 1 base and J 1 base, with 14 bases left between them. Germline assignment: CDR1 GTSNPN and CDR2 SVGIG (reference sequence). The CDR3 is CAWSARKGESYNSPLHF. CDR3 in DNA: TGTGCCTGGAGTGCGCGGAAGGGGGAGTCCTATAATTCACCCCTCCACTTT.

In this sample, this clone turned up once. The chain combines TRBV28 with TRBJ1-5; 10 bases map to TRBD1. From germline, CDR1 is MDHEN and CDR2 SYDVKM. This CDR3 is 17 amino acids long. V dropped 2 bases and J dropped 4; count of bases not matched to a gene: 8. This CDR3 reads CASSLPSGTGVNQPQHF. The CDR3 bases are TGTGCCAGCAGTTTACCTTCCGGGACAGGGGTAAATCAGCCCCAGCATTTT. The variable domain in full, with the rest retrieved from reference TRBV28 and TRBJ1-5, is DVKVTQSSRYLVKRTGEKVFLECVQDMDHENMFWYRQDPGLGLRLIYFSYDVKMKEKGDIPEGYSVSREKKERFSLILESASTNQTSMYLCASSLPSGTGVNQPQHFGDGTRLSIL.

The genes are TRBV14 and TRBJ1-1; D unclear. The CDR3 is 14 residues long. The ends were cut back, 4 bases at V and 3 bases at J, with 12 bases in the middle. Per the germline V gene, CDR1 is SGHDN and CDR2 is FVKESK. The CDR3 sequence: CASSLLGRYTEAFF. The DNA for the CDR3 is TGTGCCAGCAGCCTCCTAGGGCGGTACACTGAAGCTTTCTTT.

The V and J genes are TRBV12-5 and TRBJ1-6; unclear D gene. The V end was cut by 0 bases, the J end by 0 bases, with 9 bases between. The CDR3 runs 17 residues. Germline values: CDR1 LGHNT, CDR2 FRNRAP. The CDR3 protein is CASGLVLGGSYNSPLHF. The CDR3 DNA follows: TGTGCTAGTGGTTTGGTACTGGGAGGCTCCTATAATTCACCCCTCCACTTT. Variable domain in full (rest from reference TRBV12-5 and TRBJ1-6): DARVTQTPRHKVTEMGQEVTMRCQPILGHNTVFWYRQTMMQGLELLAYFRNRAPLDDSGMPKDRFSAEMPDATLATLKIQPSEPRDSAVYFCASGLVLGGSYNSPLHFGNGTRLTVT.

This clone was seen just once. The V and J genes are TRBV21-1 and TRBJ2-4; the table names TRBD1, a call not compared with the DNA. TRBV21-1 is labeled a pseudogene. There are 16 residues in the CDR3. The CDR3 spells CASRKISGLAKNIQYF. The CDR3 DNA reads TGTGCCAGCAGAAAGATATCAGGGTTAGCCAAAAACATTCAGTACTTC.

The chain has TRBV3-1 (or the pseudogene TRBV3-2) and TRBJ2-7; 11 nucleotides align to TRBD2. Germline V CDR1 and CDR2: LGHDT, YNNKEL (reference sequence). The V gene end was trimmed by 4 bases and the J gene end by 7 bases; junction bases not matched to a gene: 9. This CDR3 is built from 15 residues. This CDR3 is CASSLDLAGGQEQYF. DNA of the CDR3: TGTGCCAGCAGCCTCGATCTAGCGGGAGGTCAAGAGCAGTACTTC.